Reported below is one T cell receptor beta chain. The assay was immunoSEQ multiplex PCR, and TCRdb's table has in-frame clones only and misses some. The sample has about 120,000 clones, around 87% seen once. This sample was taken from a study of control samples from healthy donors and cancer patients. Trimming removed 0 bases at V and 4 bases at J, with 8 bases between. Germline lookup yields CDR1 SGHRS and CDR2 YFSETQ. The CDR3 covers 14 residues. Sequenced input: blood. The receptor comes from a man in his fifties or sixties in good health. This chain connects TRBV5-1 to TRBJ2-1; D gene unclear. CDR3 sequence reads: CASSLEQVYNEQFF. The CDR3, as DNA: TGCGCCAGCAGCTTGGAGCAGGTATACAATGAGCAGTTCTTC.